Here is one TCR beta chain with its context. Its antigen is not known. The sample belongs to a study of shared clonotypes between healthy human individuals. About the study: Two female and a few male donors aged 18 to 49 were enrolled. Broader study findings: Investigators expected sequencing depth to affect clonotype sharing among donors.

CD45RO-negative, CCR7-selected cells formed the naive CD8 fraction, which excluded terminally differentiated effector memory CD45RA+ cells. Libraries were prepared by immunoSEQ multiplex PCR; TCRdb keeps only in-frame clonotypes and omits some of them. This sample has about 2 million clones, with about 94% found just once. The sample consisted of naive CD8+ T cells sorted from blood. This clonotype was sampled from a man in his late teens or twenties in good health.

The CDR3 sequence is CASSSGTSGTNYEQYF. In nucleotides, the CDR3 is TGTGCCAGTAGTTCCGGGACTAGCGGGACCAACTACGAGCAGTACTTC. This rearrangement joins TRBV19 to TRBJ2-7; 13 bases are shared with TRBD2. J gave up 3 bases and V 5 bases, and 7 bases lay outside the gene matches. Germline V gene lookup returns CDR1 LNHDA and CDR2 SQIVND (reference sequence). The CDR3 spans 16 residues.